This T cell receptor beta chain came from a study of monozygotic twins with cystic fibrosis. Study at large: Libraries were built from 2.5 to 3 micrograms of fragmented DNA using about 14 PCR cycles. Study results and caveats: Shared CDR3 numbers were not associated with age, concordance or severity. V usage most resembled the co-twin in 13 of 16 pairs. Unrelated CF individuals shared fewer identical clonotypes than monozygotic CF twins.

Profiled with immunoSEQ multiplex PCR; TCRdb holds only in-frame clones, not every one. The sample lists 15,000 to 20,000 clones, less than 95% occurring once. Concerning this clone itself: Antigen: not known.

The V gene's germline CDR1 is MGHRA and CDR2 YSYEKL. This CDR3 contains 19 residues. The J segment lost 2 bases and the V segment lost 2 bases, leaving 9 bases of the junction unmatched. The TCR comes from a girl aged 2 to 9 with cystic fibrosis. The sample comprised blood. V is TRBV4-1 and J is TRBJ2-2; TRBD2 agrees at 12 bases. CDR3: CASSQFTSGGYVNTGELFF. For the CDR3, the DNA is TGCGCCAGCAGCCAATTCACTAGCGGGGGGTATGTAAACACCGGGGAGCTGTTTTTT.